This T cell receptor (beta chain) was identified in a study of cytomegalovirus exposure and HLA in healthy donors. 13 Jbeta primers and 60 Vbeta primers were used for the PCR. The repertoire was sequenced with immunoSEQ multiplex PCR; TCRdb's copy has only in-frame clones and lacks some. The repertoire consists of 250,000 to 350,000 clones, with roughly 80% occurring once and the leading ten covering less than 0.4%. Trimming pared 6 bases from V and 2 bases from J, leaving 11 bases between. CDR3 length: 13 amino acids. From germline, CDR1 is MNHEY and CDR2 SMNVEV (reference sequence). The TCR comes from a girl aged 2 to 10 in good health and CMV-seronegative. Sequenced sample: PBMCs. V is TRBV27 and J is TRBJ2-7; D unresolved. The CDR3 region has the DNA TGTGCCAGCAGCCACGCTAGGACCTACGAGCAGTACTTC. Translation: CASSHARTYEQYF.